A selection of T cell receptor beta chains follows, all from one sample in a study of T cell clones after liver transplantation. Sequencing used immunoSEQ multiplex PCR; TCRdb keeps in-frame clones, though not all of them. The table shows about 45,000 clones, with 86% occurring only once. The input for sequencing was CD4+ T cells from blood, taken 24 months after liver transplant. The receptors here all came from a human patient who received a liver transplant. Among the T cells, some may be from the graft donor. The CDR3 runs from the conserved cysteine through the conserved F or W. The D gene is left open where the match is weak. The listing skips clone size in some rows; elsewhere it reads once, few, many or a size class.

cdr3_nt cdr3_aa j_call v_call d_call clone_size
TGTGCCAGTAGTGTCCAGGGCACATCCTACGAGCAGTACTTC CASSVQGTSYEQYF TRBJ2-7 TRBV19 . .
TGTGCCAGCAGCGCCGACAGGGCCCCCTATGGCTACACCTTC CASSADRAPYGYTF TRBJ1-2 TRBV6-5 TRBD1 .
TGTGCCAGCAGTTTAGAGGCTAGCGGTTTCTACGAGCAGTACTTC CASSLEASGFYEQYF TRBJ2-7 TRBV27 TRBD2 .
TGTGCCAGCAGTTCGCACAGACAAGTCTCTGTGGAGCTGTTTTTT CASSSHRQVSVELFF TRBJ2-2 TRBV27 . .
TGTGCCAGCAGTTTATTTTCGGGGTTGGAACATTGGAGATATGGCTACACCTTC CASSLFSGLEHWRYGYTF TRBJ1-2 TRBV28 . .
TGTGCCAGTAGTATAGGGGGACAGGGTTTGGGCAATCAGCCCCAGCATTTT CASSIGGQGLGNQPQHF TRBJ1-5 TRBV19 TRBD1 .
TGTGCCAGCACACGAGGGACAGGGTCTAACACCGGGGAGCTGTTTTTT CASTRGTGSNTGELFF TRBJ2-2 TRBV9 TRBD1 .
TGTGCCAGTGGGGAAGGATCCTATAGCAATCAGCCCCAGCATTTT CASGEGSYSNQPQHF TRBJ1-5 TRBV5-3 . .
TGTGCCAGCAGGGCTCGAGCAGGCGGTATCTACAATGAGCAGTTCTTC CASRARAGGIYNEQFF TRBJ2-1 TRBV2 . .
TGTGCCAGCAGCTTAGAGGTTAGCAAGTCAGATACGCAGTATTTT CASSLEVSKSDTQYF TRBJ2-3 TRBV11-2 . .
TGTGCCAGCAGCCCTGGACAGATCTATGGCTACACCTTC CASSPGQIYGYTF TRBJ1-2 TRBV6-5 . .
TGTGCCAGCAGTTTGACCCAAGGGGGGACCCAGTACTTC CASSLTQGGTQYF TRBJ2-5 TRBV28 . .
TGTGCCAGCAGCTTAAGGCTGAACACTGAAGCTTTCTTT CASSLRLNTEAFF TRBJ1-1 TRBV7-6 . .
TGTGCCAGCAGCAATAGCGGGGGCTACAATGAGCAGTTCTTC CASSNSGGYNEQFF TRBJ2-1 TRBV7-3 TRBD2 few
TGTGCTAGTGGTTTGGGTCGAGATACGCAGTATTTT CASGLGRDTQYF TRBJ2-3 TRBV12-5 . .
TGCGCCAGCAGTGAGGGGGCGCGGTACGAGCAGTACTTC CASSEGARYEQYF TRBJ2-7 TRBV5-1 TRBD1 .
TGTGCCAGTAGTACTACAGGGGATTTCCATAATTCACCCCTCCACTTT CASSTTGDFHNSPLHF TRBJ1-6 TRBV19 TRBD1 .
TGCGCCAGCAGCCCACCCCCCCAGGGACCGAGAAATGAAAAACTGTTTTTT CASSPPPQGPRNEKLFF TRBJ1-4 TRBV10-2 . .
TGCGCCAGCAGCCAAGATCAGGGGCTTGGTGGCTACACCTTC CASSQDQGLGGYTF TRBJ1-2 TRBV4-3 . .
TGCGCCAGCAGCCAAGATTATCCGAGAACTGGAAACACCATATATTTT CASSQDYPRTGNTIYF TRBJ1-3 TRBV4-1 . .
TGTGCCAGCAGCCGACTGACGACACGATCCTACGAGCAGTACTTC CASSRLTTRSYEQYF TRBJ2-7 TRBV7-8 . .
TGTGCCAGCTCCCGAGAGGGTATGCACTCACCCCTCCACTTT CASSREGMHSPLHF TRBJ1-6 TRBV18 . .
TGTGCCAGCTCGTTCTCCAGGGGATCAGGGCAGCCCCAGCATTTT CASSFSRGSGQPQHF TRBJ1-5 TRBV18 . .
TGTGCCAGCAGTGAGTTGGAGCCCACTTATGGCTACACCTTC CASSELEPTYGYTF TRBJ1-2 TRBV2 . .
TGTGCCAGTCGCGTAGCGGGAGGGAACCGCGTCACCGGGGAGCTGTTTTTT CASRVAGGNRVTGELFF TRBJ2-2 TRBV19 TRBD2 .
TGTGCCAGCAGCTTAGCGGGGGGGACTTACACAGATACGCAGTATTTT CASSLAGGTYTDTQYF TRBJ2-3 TRBV7-6 TRBD2 .
TGTGCCAGCAGCTTGTCGACAGAAGTCGTCACCTTC CASSLSTEVVTF TRBJ1-2 TRBV5-4 . .
TGTGCCAGCAGCCAAAAAGCCCACGAGCAGTACTTC CASSQKAHEQYF TRBJ2-7 TRBV4-2 . .
TGTGCCAGCACCCCGGGACAGGGAAAGAATCAGCCCCAGCATTTT CASTPGQGKNQPQHF TRBJ1-5 TRBV5-8 TRBD1 once
TGCGCCAGCAAACAAGGACAGGGTGATCAGCCCCAGCATTTT CASKQGQGDQPQHF TRBJ1-5 TRBV5-1 TRBD1 .
TGTGCCAGCAGCTTAGTCGGCATTAATGTTGGGAATTCACCCCTCCACTTT CASSLVGINVGNSPLHF TRBJ1-6 TRBV11-2 . .
TGTGCCAGCAGCTCCCGGGACAGGGTATTAATTGAAGCTTTCTTT CASSSRDRVLIEAFF TRBJ1-1 TRBV7-9 TRBD1 few
TGTGCCAGCAGTTTAGTCCCAACGGGAGGTAATGAAAAACTGTTTTTT CASSLVPTGGNEKLFF TRBJ1-4 TRBV27 . .
TGCGCCAGCAGCCAAGGAGGGGGGAGGACCTACGGTGAAAAACTGTTTTTT CASSQGGGRTYGEKLFF TRBJ1-4 TRBV4-1 . .
TGTGCCAGCAGTGCTTGGACAGGGGACACTGAAGCTTTCTTT CASSAWTGDTEAFF TRBJ1-1 TRBV6-1 TRBD1 few
TGTGCCAGCACGAGGGGACAGGGTCAAGAGACCCAGTACTTC CASTRGQGQETQYF TRBJ2-5 TRBV6-1 TRBD1 once
TGCGCCAGCAGTGCGACAGATACGCAGTATTTT CASSATDTQYF TRBJ2-3 TRBV10-1 . .
TGTGCCAGCAGCGTAGGTGGAGGCGGGTATGAAAAACTGTTTTTT CASSVGGGGYEKLFF TRBJ1-4 TRBV9 . .
TGCGCCAGCAGCTTGTTAGGGATGAACACTGAAGCTTTCTTT CASSLLGMNTEAFF TRBJ1-1 TRBV5-1 . .
TGTGCCAGCAGTTTAAAAAGAAACTATGGCTACACCTTC CASSLKRNYGYTF TRBJ1-2 TRBV27 . .
TGTGCCAGCAGCTCCAGACAGGGGGCGTCTGGAAACACCATATATTTT CASSSRQGASGNTIYF TRBJ1-3 TRBV7-8 TRBD1 .
TGTGCCAGCTCACCTAAGGTTGCAACTAATGAAAAACTGTTTTTT CASSPKVATNEKLFF TRBJ1-4 TRBV18 . .
TGTGCCACCAGCAGGACAGGCACAGGAGCTATAGAAGCTTTCTTT CATSRTGTGAIEAFF TRBJ1-1 TRBV15 . .
TGTGCCAGCAGCTGGCGAGGGACAGGGACTCAGCCCCAGCATTTT CASSWRGTGTQPQHF TRBJ1-5 TRBV2 TRBD1 .
TGCGCCAGCGCTCTCCGGACTAGCGGAACCTACGAGCAGTACTTC CASALRTSGTYEQYF TRBJ2-7 TRBV4-1 TRBD2 .
TGTGCCAGCAGGGAACAGGGGGAGGGGCCCCAGCATTTT CASREQGEGPQHF TRBJ1-5 TRBV2 TRBD1 .
TGTGCCAGCAGCCCTACTAATCAGCCCCAGCATTTT CASSPTNQPQHF TRBJ1-5 TRBV7-2 . .
TGTGCCAGCAGCAAACAGGGAAACACTGAAGCTTTCTTT CASSKQGNTEAFF TRBJ1-1 TRBV7-3 . .
TGTGCCAGCAGCTCGTTAGGGGAGACCCAGTACTTC CASSSLGETQYF TRBJ2-5 TRBV7-3 . .
TGTGCCAGCAGCCTCGGCATTGGGCAGCCCCAGCATTTT CASSLGIGQPQHF TRBJ1-5 TRBV27 . .
TGTGCCAGCAGTGCGCCCAATCAGCCCCAGCATTTT CASSAPNQPQHF TRBJ1-5 TRBV6-5 . once
TGTGCCAGCAGTTCCGCGGACGGGGGAAGGGCCCTCCACTTT CASSSADGGRALHF TRBJ1-6 TRBV27 . .
TGTGCCAGCAGCTTAAATAGAGGATATGGCTACACCTTC CASSLNRGYGYTF TRBJ1-2 TRBV7-2 . .
TGTGCCAGCAGCTTTTTGACAGGCTCAACTAATGAAAAACTGTTTTTT CASSFLTGSTNEKLFF TRBJ1-4 TRBV5-5 . .
TGTGCCACCAGCAATCTAGCGGGAGACGGGTGGCAGTACTTC CATSNLAGDGWQYF TRBJ2-7 TRBV15 TRBD2 .
TGTGCCAGTAGTGCACAGGGGCATTCACCCCTCCACTTT CASSAQGHSPLHF TRBJ1-6 TRBV19 TRBD1 .
TGTGCCTGGAGTGCAGGGACGATCTCCTACGAGCAGTACTTC CAWSAGTISYEQYF TRBJ2-7 TRBV30 . .